The clone carrying this T cell receptor beta chain was picked up a small number of times. Antigen unknown. By quantitative 5'-RACE with molecular barcodes, the TCR beta libraries were made. TCRdb recomputed calls from the 5' RACE reads with MiXCR, one row per CDR3 protein. The sample yields fewer than 450,000 distinct CDR3 sequences, 15% to 20% seen once. The sample belongs to a study of CD8 T cells in ankylosing spondylitis. Study-level results: The study looked at matched synovial fluid samples from ankylosing spondylitis patients. Disease-linked clones were reported to be significantly enriched there. A TCR beta motif made of several highly homologous variants seemed typical of ankylosing spondylitis blood. Researchers report that disease-linked clones proved CD8+ and relatively rare in peripheral blood.

The sample taken for sequencing was blood, either unsorted or a sorted T cell fraction (not recorded which). The clonotype was recovered from a male donor with ankylosing spondylitis.

CDR3 nucleotide sequence: TGCAGCGTAGACAGGGGACTCTCCTACAATGAGCAGTTCTTC. Amino acid sequence: CSVDRGLSYNEQFF. The V call is TRBV29-1, the J call TRBJ2-1, with 8 nucleotides matching TRBD1. This CDR3 is 14 amino acids long. CDR1 SQVTM and CDR2 ANQGSEA come from the germline V gene. The junction had 4 bases not matched to a gene; V was cut back by 6 bases and J by 0 bases.